The T cell receptor (beta chain) under discussion was sequenced for a study of blood T cell repertoires in COVID-19. At the level of the study: Some COVID-19 samples were acute and others convalescent; all came from the United States, Italy and Spain. The analysed material was cDNA or gDNA that came from T cells, B-cell-depleted T cells, or PBMCs.

Per the original data handling: Estimation of nucleated cell counts relied on the amplification of reference gene primers. Measured with immunoSEQ multiplex PCR; TCRdb has only the in-frame clones, and not every one. V, J and clone size reflect that table, while D and trimming were determined from the DNA. This sample has about 280,000 clones, with approximately 86% found just once. The receptor was isolated from a woman in her forties or fifties who had recovered from COVID-19. The sequencing sample was made of peripheral blood.

In DNA form, the CDR3 reads TGTGCCAGCCGGCGGCGGGCCAACTATGGCTACACCTTC. Its translation is CASRRRANYGYTF. The chain employs TRBV7-9 and TRBJ1-2; D is unresolved. This CDR3 has 13 residues. Trimming removed 8 bases at V and 2 bases at J, with 12 bases between. Looked up from germline, CDR1 is SEHNR and CDR2 is FQNEAQ (reference sequence).